This passage covers 27 T cell receptor beta chains from one sample sequenced in a study of T cells in Graves' hyperthyroidism and ophthalmopathy. TCR beta CDR3 sequences were amplified from RNA transcripts. TCR CDR3 regions were first amplified by RT-PCR with HTBI primers. Via MiXCR, TCRdb re-called the multiplex PCR reads, giving one row per CDR3 protein. The sample includes approximately 480,000 distinct CDR3 sequences, less than 25% of them seen just once. Material: blood. These receptors were collected from a man younger than 35 with Graves' hyperthyroidism.

This clonotype was found once. The V and J genes are TRBV20-1 and TRBJ2-3, with TRBD2 matching over 13 bases. The CDR3 contains 17 residues. The junction had 10 bases not matched to a gene; V was cut back by 6 bases and J by 1 base. CDR1 and CDR2 (germline): DFQATT, SNEGSKA (reference sequence). The chain's CDR3 is CSAPTSGGFFRTDTQYF. The CDR3 nucleotides read TGCAGTGCCCCGACTAGCGGGGGGTTTTTCCGCACAGATACGCAGTATTTT.

The table lists this clonotype with a count of one. The DNA of the CDR3 is TGTGCCAGCAGTACGAAGGGTGTCGGCCAGTACTTC. Translation: CASSTKGVGQYF. The chain uses TRBV28 and TRBJ2-5; D remains unclear. Trimming shortened V by 5 bases and J by 10 bases, and 14 bases separated the two germline ends. The germline CDR1 and CDR2 sequences are MDHEN and SYDVKM. The CDR3 has 12 amino acids. The variable domain in full, with the rest retrieved from reference TRBV28 and TRBJ2-5, is DVKVTQSSRYLVKRTGEKVFLECVQDMDHENMFWYRQDPGLGLRLIYFSYDVKMKEKGDIPEGYSVSREKKERFSLILESASTNQTSMYLCASSTKGVGQYFGPGTRLLVL.

The chain has TRBV2 and TRBJ2-7, with 10 bases fitting TRBD2. Trimming cost V 2 bases and J 2 bases; bases outside gene matches: 3. The CDR3 length is 15 residues. Germline-derived CDR1 and CDR2 are SNHLY and FYNNEI. For the CDR3, the DNA is TGTGCCAGCAGTGAAAGTAGCGGGAGGACCTACGAGCAGTACTTC. Its translation is CASSESSGRTYEQYF.

This clonotype was counted many times. The chain joins TRBV16 to TRBJ1-5; D unresolved. The CDR3 is made up of 14 amino acids. Germline V gene data show CDR1 as KGHSY and CDR2 as FQNENV. V dropped 0 bases and J dropped 8 bases, with 11 bases sitting between them. Here the CDR3 reads CASSQSNSPEPQHF. In nucleotides, the CDR3 is TGTGCCAGCAGCCAATCGAACAGCCCAGAGCCCCAGCATTTT.

To note about this clonotype: A read error may account for a junction end that differs from germline. CDR3 nucleotides: TGTGCCAGCAGTTTTTACAGCCTCGGGGATCAGTCCCAGCATTTT. This gives the protein CASSFYSLGDQSQHF. The V gene is TRBV12-3 or TRBV12-4, the J gene TRBJ1-5, with D unclear. The CDR3 length is 15 residues.

This clonotype was seen many times. The rearrangement joins TRBV6-5 to TRBJ1-5, with D tentatively TRBD1 (5 bases). The germline V and J ends were trimmed by 4 bases and 5 bases, with 21 bases remaining between them. This CDR3 is 17 amino acids long. Germline CDR1 and CDR2: MNHEY and SVGAGI. CDR3 DNA sequence: TGTGCCAGCAGTTCCCTCAGGGCCGCCCAAGGGGATCAGCCCCAGCATTTT. Its protein is CASSSLRAAQGDQPQHF.

The sample holds many counts of this clonotype. The rearrangement links TRBV6-2 or TRBV6-3 to TRBJ1-2; D is perhaps TRBD1 (5 bases). Looked up from germline, CDR1 is MNHEY and CDR2 is SVGEGT. This CDR3 has 12 residues. V lost 10 bases to trimming and J lost 6 bases, with 15 bases between them. The CDR3 DNA reads as TGTGCCACCGAGGCAGGGTTGGATGGCTACACCTTC. Translating gives CATEAGLDGYTF.

This clonotype was seen a few times. The J gene is TRBJ2-7, the V gene TRBV6-5; D tentatively reads TRBD1 or TRBD2 (5 bases each). The CDR3 sequence is 14 residues long. V lost 4 bases and J 2 bases, leaving 12 bases between the germline ends. Germline assignment: CDR1 MNHEY and CDR2 SVGAGI. The CDR3 nucleotides read TGTGCCAGCAGTTTCGGGACGGTGACCTACGAGCAGTACTTC. Amino acid sequence: CASSFGTVTYEQYF.

This clonotype was seen ten or more times. V is TRBV20-1 and J is TRBJ2-2, with D tentatively TRBD2 (6 bases). Between the trimmed V and J ends, which lost 0 bases and 0 bases, there was a span of 11 bases. This CDR3 region has 16 residues. Germline CDR1 and CDR2: DFQATT and SNEGSKA (reference sequence). The CDR3 coding sequence is TGCAGTGCTAGAGATGGCCTAGCGTCGAACACCGGGGAGCTGTTTTTT. It encodes CSARDGLASNTGELFF.

This clonotype has ten or more counts. The chain couples TRBV11-2 to TRBJ1-2; TRBD1 is a possible D gene (6 bases). Between the trimmed V and J ends, which lost 6 bases and 8 bases, there was a span of 22 bases. The CDR3 sequence is 15 residues long. Per germline, CDR1 SGHAT and CDR2 FQNNGV. The chain's CDR3 is CASRPTGHYIGGYTF. The CDR3 region has the DNA TGTGCCAGCAGGCCGACGGGACATTATATCGGAGGCTACACCTTC.

Many counts were recorded for this clonotype. V is TRBV3-1 and J is TRBJ1-3, with D possibly matching TRBD1 (5 bases). Per germline, CDR1 LGHDT and CDR2 YNNKEL (reference sequence). Between the trimmed V and J ends, which lost 3 bases and 8 bases, there was a span of 14 bases. There are 14 residues in the CDR3. The CDR3 loop reads CASSHQRDGDTIYF. In DNA form, the CDR3 reads TGTGCCAGCAGCCATCAAAGGGACGGGGACACCATATATTTT.

In its sample, this clonotype was seen many times. The chain employs TRBV20-1 and TRBJ2-7; the D is unclear. There are 14 residues in the CDR3. CDR1 is DFQATT, CDR2 SNEGSKA, per germline (reference sequence). V was trimmed by 3 bases and J by 1 base, leaving 13 bases between them. The chain's CDR3 is CSARSPNSSYEQYF. Here the CDR3 DNA reads TGCAGTGCTAGGAGCCCTAATAGTTCCTACGAGCAGTACTTC.

This clonotype was counted between two and nine times. The chain links TRBV29-1 to TRBJ1-1, with 7 bases matching TRBD1. The germline CDR1 and CDR2 sequences are SQVTM and ANQGSEA. With V trimmed by 7 bases and J by 1 base, 12 bases remained unmatched. The CDR3 consists of 15 residues. The CDR3 region has the DNA TGCAGCGCCTTAGGGAGGGGGCGCGGGAACACTGAAGCTTTCTTT. As protein: CSALGRGRGNTEAFF.

Many counts were recorded for this clonotype. The chain combines TRBV29-1 with TRBJ1-2; 7 bases match TRBD1. CDR1 is SQVTM and CDR2 is ANQGSEA in the germline V gene. The length of the CDR3 is 13 residues. V gave up 3 bases and J gave up 2 bases; unmatched junction bases: 3. The DNA of the CDR3 is TGCAGCGTTGACAAGGGACAGAACTATGGCTACACCTTC. This encodes CSVDKGQNYGYTF.

This clonotype appeared many times. V and J are TRBV2 and TRBJ2-2, with D tentatively TRBD2 (6 bases). Per the germline V gene, CDR1 is SNHLY and CDR2 is FYNNEI. V was shortened by 2 bases and J by 6 bases, with 10 bases between the two germline ends. The CDR3 spans 14 residues. CDR3 nucleotides: TGTGCCAGCAGTGAACGCAGGAGGGCCGGGGAGCTGTTTTTT. The encoded protein is CASSERRRAGELFF.

This clonotype occurred a few times. The CDR3 nucleotides are TGCAGTGCTAACCCAGGCCCGAGCTCTGGGGCCAACGTCCTGACTTTC. As protein: CSANPGPSSGANVLTF. The V call is TRBV20-1, the J call TRBJ2-6, with D unclear. Germline loops: CDR1 DFQATT, CDR2 SNEGSKA (reference sequence). The CDR3 length is 16 residues. The V end was cut by 4 bases, the J end by 0 bases, with 13 bases between.

V usage is TRBV12-3 or TRBV12-4 and J usage is TRBJ1-5, with no clear D. Between the trimmed V and J ends, which lost 5 bases and 1 base, there was a span of 18 bases. The CDR3 loop spans 17 amino acids. CDR3: CASSPSIRDLSNQPQHF. The CDR3 nucleotides are TGTGCCAGCAGTCCCTCGATTCGAGACCTAAGCAATCAGCCCCAGCATTTT.

About this clonotype itself: A much larger clone is a single base away; this may be a read error. The chain is built from TRBV6-1 and TRBJ2-7; the D gene is possibly TRBD1 (6 bases). This CDR3 spans 13 amino acids. Trimming took 7 bases from V and 2 from J, leaving 12 bases between them. Per the germline V gene, CDR1 is MNHNS and CDR2 is SASEGT. This chain's CDR3 is CASTLQGAYEQYF. The CDR3 DNA sequence: TGTGCCAGCACCCTACAGGGAGCCTACGAGCAGTACTTC.

This rearrangement joins TRBV7-2 to TRBJ1-2; D is ambiguous. The CDR3 runs to 13 residues. V was trimmed by 0 bases and J by 6 bases, leaving 8 bases between them. Germline V lookup: CDR1 SGHTA, CDR2 FQGNSA. This CDR3 reads CASSLAQIDGYTF. CDR3 bases: TGTGCCAGCAGCTTAGCCCAGATCGATGGCTACACCTTC.

Many counts were recorded for this clonotype. J is TRBJ1-1 and V is TRBV5-1, with a weak D call TRBD1 (6 bases). The CDR3 consists of 14 residues. Trimming removed 0 bases from V and 6 bases from J, with 12 bases in between. Looked up from germline, CDR1 is SGHRS and CDR2 is YFSETQ. CDR3 loop: CASSLEGGGPEAFF. CDR3 coding DNA: TGCGCCAGCAGCTTGGAGGGGGGAGGCCCTGAAGCTTTCTTT.

This clonotype was counted many times. The J gene is TRBJ2-7, the V gene TRBV2; D could derive from TRBD1 or TRBD2 (5 bases each). This CDR3 is 11 amino acids long. The V gene lost 8 bases and the J gene lost 7 bases, with 12 bases spanning the gap. CDR1 SNHLY and CDR2 FYNNEI come from the germline V gene. CDR3 in DNA: TGTGCCAGCGGGAACGGGACGGAGCAGTACTTC. This encodes CASGNGTEQYF.

This clonotype occurred many times. V and J are TRBV29-1 and TRBJ2-7, with a possible D match to TRBD2 (5 bases). Trimming shortened V by 8 bases and J by 3 bases, and 11 bases separated the two germline ends. This CDR3 comprises 11 residues. CDR1 is SQVTM, CDR2 ANQGSEA, per germline. The CDR3 here is CSLPRDYEQYF. CDR3 DNA: TGCAGCCTCCCGAGGGACTACGAGCAGTACTTC.

This sequence joins TRBV19 and TRBJ1-1; D is ambiguous. The CDR3 has 13 residues. Trimming pared 5 bases from V and 5 bases from J, leaving 12 bases between. From germline, CDR1 is LNHDA and CDR2 SQIVND (reference sequence). CDR3 DNA: TGTGCCAGTAGTTTTCAGAGTTATACTGAAGCTTTCTTT. Translating gives CASSFQSYTEAFF.

This clonotype has more than one count but fewer than ten. The chain recombines TRBV12-3 or TRBV12-4 with TRBJ2-7; maybe TRBD1 (6 bases). The CDR3 is 13 residues long. V was pared by 6 bases and J by 6 bases, with 15 bases between. The CDR3 region is CASRQGRLSEQYF. DNA of the CDR3: TGTGCCAGCAGACAGGGTCGTTTGTCCGAGCAGTACTTC.

This clonotype was detected ten times or more. The chain couples TRBV20-1 to TRBJ2-7; 10 bases are a match to TRBD1. The CDR3 has 14 amino acids. CDR1 is DFQATT and CDR2 is SNEGSKA in the germline V gene (reference sequence). The trim removed 4 bases at V and 7 bases at J, leaving 10 bases unmatched. The CDR3 loop reads CSAKGDRGKPEQYF. The CDR3 coding sequence is TGCAGTGCTAAGGGGGACAGGGGAAAGCCTGAGCAGTACTTC.

The chain links TRBV19 to TRBJ1-1, with 7 bases aligning to TRBD1. The germline CDR1 and CDR2 sequences are LNHDA and SQIVND (reference sequence). There are 14 residues in the CDR3. J lost 7 bases, V lost 7 bases, and 12 bases had no gene match. CDR3 sequence reads: CASTLFLRDSEAFF. The DNA for the CDR3 is TGTGCCAGTACCTTGTTTCTGAGGGACAGTGAAGCTTTCTTT.

The chain links TRBV27 to TRBJ2-5; D gene ambiguous. Trimming pared 4 bases from V and 4 bases from J, leaving 22 bases between. This CDR3 has 17 residues. Germline V gives CDR1 MNHEY, CDR2 SMNVEV (reference sequence). CDR3 DNA: TGTGCCAGCAGTTCGGACGGTTACGTTGGGTCAAGAGAGACCCAGTACTTC. This gives the protein CASSSDGYVGSRETQYF.